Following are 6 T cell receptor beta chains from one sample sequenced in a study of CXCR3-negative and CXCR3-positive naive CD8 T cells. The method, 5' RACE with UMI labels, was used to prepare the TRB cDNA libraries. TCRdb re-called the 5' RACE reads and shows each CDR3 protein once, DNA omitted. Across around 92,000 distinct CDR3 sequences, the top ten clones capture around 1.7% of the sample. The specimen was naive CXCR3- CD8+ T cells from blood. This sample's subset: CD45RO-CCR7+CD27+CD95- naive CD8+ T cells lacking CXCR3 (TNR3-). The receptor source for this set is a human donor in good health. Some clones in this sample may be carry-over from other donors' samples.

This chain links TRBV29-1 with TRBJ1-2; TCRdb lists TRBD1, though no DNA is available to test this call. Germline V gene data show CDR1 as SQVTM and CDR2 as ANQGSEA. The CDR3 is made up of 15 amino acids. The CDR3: CSVEEFVTGDYGYTF.

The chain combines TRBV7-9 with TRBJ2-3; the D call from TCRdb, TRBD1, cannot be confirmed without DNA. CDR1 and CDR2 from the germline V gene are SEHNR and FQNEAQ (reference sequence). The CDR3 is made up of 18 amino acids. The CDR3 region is CASTPPQTSPHATDTQYF.

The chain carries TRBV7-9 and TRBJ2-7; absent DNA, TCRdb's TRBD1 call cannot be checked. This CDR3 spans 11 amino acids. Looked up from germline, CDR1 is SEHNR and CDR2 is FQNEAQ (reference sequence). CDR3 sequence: CASVLGSEQYF.

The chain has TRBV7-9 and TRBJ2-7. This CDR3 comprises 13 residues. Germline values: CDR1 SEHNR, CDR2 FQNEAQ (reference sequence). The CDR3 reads CASSLQGFDEQYF. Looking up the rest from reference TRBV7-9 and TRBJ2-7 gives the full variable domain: DTGVSQNPRHKITKRGQNVTFRCDPISEHNRLYWYRQTLGQGPEFLTYFQNEAQLEKSRLLSDRFSAERPKGSFSTLEIQRTEQGDSAMYLCASSLQGFDEQYFGPGTRLTVT.

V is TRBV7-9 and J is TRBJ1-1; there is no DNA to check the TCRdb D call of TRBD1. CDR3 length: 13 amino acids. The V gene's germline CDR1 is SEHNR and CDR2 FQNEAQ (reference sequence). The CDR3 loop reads CASSLMGATEAFF.

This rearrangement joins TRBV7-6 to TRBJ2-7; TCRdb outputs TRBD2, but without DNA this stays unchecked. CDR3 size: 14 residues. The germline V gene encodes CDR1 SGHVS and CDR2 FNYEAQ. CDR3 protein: CASSSTIREEEQYF.